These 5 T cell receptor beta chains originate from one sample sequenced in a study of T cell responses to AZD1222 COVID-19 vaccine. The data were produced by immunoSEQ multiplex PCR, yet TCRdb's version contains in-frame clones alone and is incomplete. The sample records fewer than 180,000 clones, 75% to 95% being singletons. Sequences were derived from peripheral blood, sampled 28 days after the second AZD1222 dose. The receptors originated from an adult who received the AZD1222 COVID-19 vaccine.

The CDR3: CASSLQGGTNNEQFF. The CDR3 DNA reads as TGTGCCAGCAGCTTACAGGGCGGGACGAACAATGAGCAGTTCTTC. V and J are TRBV7-6 and TRBJ2-1, with D maybe TRBD2 (6 bases). The germline gives CDR1 SGHVS, CDR2 FNYEAQ. The CDR3 runs 15 residues. With 2 bases removed from V and 5 bases from J, the gap between germline ends came to 13 bases. The full variable domain, rest sourced from reference TRBV7-6 and TRBJ2-1, is GAGVSQSPRYKVTKRGQDVALRCDPISGHVSLYWYRQALGQGPEFLTYFNYEAQQDKSGLPNDRFSAERPEGSISTLTIQRTEQRDSAMYRCASSLQGGTNNEQFFGPGTRLTVL.

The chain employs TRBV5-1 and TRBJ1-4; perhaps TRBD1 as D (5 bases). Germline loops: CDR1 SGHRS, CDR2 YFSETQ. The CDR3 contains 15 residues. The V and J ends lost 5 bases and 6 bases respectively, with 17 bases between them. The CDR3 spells CASRGGRPRDEKLFF. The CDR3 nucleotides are TGCGCCAGCAGGGGCGGTAGACCCAGGGATGAAAAACTGTTTTTT.

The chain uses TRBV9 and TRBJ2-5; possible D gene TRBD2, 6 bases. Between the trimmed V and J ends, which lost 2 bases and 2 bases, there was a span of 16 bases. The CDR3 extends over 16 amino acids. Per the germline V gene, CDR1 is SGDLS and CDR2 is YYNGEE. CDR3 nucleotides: TGTGCCAGCAGCGTTTCACGACTAGGCCTACAAGAGACCCAGTACTTC. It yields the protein CASSVSRLGLQETQYF.

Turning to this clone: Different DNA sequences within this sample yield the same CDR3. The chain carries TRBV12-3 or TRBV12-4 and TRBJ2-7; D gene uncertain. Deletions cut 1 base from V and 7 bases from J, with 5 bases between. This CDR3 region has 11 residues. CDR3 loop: CASSLGEEQYF. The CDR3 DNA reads TGTGCCAGCAGTTTAGGTGAGGAGCAGTACTTC.

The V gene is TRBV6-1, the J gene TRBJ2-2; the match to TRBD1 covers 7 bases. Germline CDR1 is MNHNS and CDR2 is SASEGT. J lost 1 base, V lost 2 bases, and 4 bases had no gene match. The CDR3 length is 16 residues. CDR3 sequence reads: CASSEWGTVNTGELFF. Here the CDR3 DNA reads TGTGCCAGCAGTGAATGGGGGACAGTGAACACCGGGGAGCTGTTTTTT.